The 2 T cell receptor beta chains presented below share a single source sample, sequenced in a study of T cell responses to AZD1222 COVID-19 vaccine. Profiling relied on immunoSEQ multiplex PCR, and the TCRdb table lists in-frame clones only, not all of them. This sample has around 100,000 clones, with 80% to 95% found just once. Material: peripheral blood, obtained on day 0 of AZD1222 vaccination. The source is an adult in good health.

The V and J genes are TRBV5-1 and TRBJ1-1, with no clear D. CDR1 and CDR2 from the germline V gene are SGHRS and YFSETQ. V lost 0 bases to trimming and J lost 1 base, with 7 bases between them. The CDR3 has 14 amino acids. CDR3 in DNA: TGCGCCAGCAGCTTGGGGACGTCGAACACTGAAGCTTTCTTT. The encoded protein is CASSLGTSNTEAFF.

The chain is built from TRBV6-5 and TRBJ1-1; D is perhaps TRBD1 (6 bases). Trimming stripped 1 base from V and 1 base from J, with 7 bases between. This CDR3 spans 14 amino acids. CDR1 is MNHEY and CDR2 is SVGAGI in the germline V gene. Written as DNA, the CDR3 is TGTGCCAGCAGTTACTGGGACAAGAACACTGAAGCTTTCTTT. It specifies CASSYWDKNTEAFF.